This T cell receptor (beta chain) appears in the sequencing data of a study of blood T cells in healthy people across ages. Each donor gave 9 to 10 milliliters of peripheral blood. For the second PCR, which ran for about 7 to 11 cycles, a sample-barcoded 5' primer and a J-beta primer mix were used. Every single cDNA molecule received a tag from a template-switch adaptor with 12 random nucleotides. TCRdb re-called the 5' RACE reads with MiXCR, one entry per CDR3 protein. The table records about 570,000 distinct CDR3 sequences, about 27% of them present only once. Germline CDR1 is MNHEY and CDR2 is SVGAGI. CDR3 size: 14 residues. Deletions cut 2 bases from V and 5 bases from J, with 9 bases between. The same sample was also studied in work on T cells of mothers and their children.

Sequencing used blood. This TCR came from a boy younger than 10 in good health. The rearrangement links TRBV6-5 to TRBJ2-2; unclear D gene. The CDR3 coding sequence is TGTGCCAGCAGTTACGAGCTAGGAACCGGGGAGCTGTTTTTT. Amino acid sequence: CASSYELGTGELFF.